The sequence of this T cell receptor (beta chain) was determined in a study of cytomegalovirus exposure and HLA in healthy donors. In the study overall: The same platform used for the 666 first-cohort repertoires was also used for the 95 to 150 validation repertoires, as a later analysis reported.

The sample holds one count of this clone. Its antigen is not known. Trimming at V came to 5 bases and at J to 8 bases, leaving 11 bases not matched to a gene. There are 15 residues in the CDR3. CDR1 and CDR2 from the germline V gene are SGHRS and YFSETQ. Method: immunoSEQ multiplex PCR; TCRdb's copy keeps in-frame clones and lacks some. This table holds 130,000 or so clones, roughly nine tenths found once. Findings of the study overall: Specificity for CMV antigens was confirmed in vitro for a few of the CMV-associated chains.

This TCR derives from a woman under 30 in good health and CMV-seropositive. The chain joins TRBV5-1 to TRBJ1-4; TRBD1 matches at 8 bases. Sequenced: PBMCs. CDR3 sequence reads: CASREAGGEGEKLFF. As DNA, the CDR3 is TGCGCCAGCAGAGAAGCAGGGGGCGAAGGGGAAAAACTGTTTTTT.